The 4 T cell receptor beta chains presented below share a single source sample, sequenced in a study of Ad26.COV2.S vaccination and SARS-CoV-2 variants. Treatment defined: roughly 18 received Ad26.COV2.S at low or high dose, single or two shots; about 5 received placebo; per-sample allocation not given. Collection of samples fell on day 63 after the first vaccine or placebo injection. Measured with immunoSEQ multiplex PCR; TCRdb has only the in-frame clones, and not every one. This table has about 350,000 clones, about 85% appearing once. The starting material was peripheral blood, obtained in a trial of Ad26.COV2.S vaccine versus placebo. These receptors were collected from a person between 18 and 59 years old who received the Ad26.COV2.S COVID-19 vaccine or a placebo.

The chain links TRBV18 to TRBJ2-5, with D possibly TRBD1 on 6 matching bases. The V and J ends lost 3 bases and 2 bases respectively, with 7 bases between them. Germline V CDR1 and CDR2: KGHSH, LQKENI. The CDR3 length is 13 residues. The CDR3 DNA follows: TGTGCCAGCTCACCTGACAGGCAAGAGACCCAGTACTTC. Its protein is CASSPDRQETQYF.

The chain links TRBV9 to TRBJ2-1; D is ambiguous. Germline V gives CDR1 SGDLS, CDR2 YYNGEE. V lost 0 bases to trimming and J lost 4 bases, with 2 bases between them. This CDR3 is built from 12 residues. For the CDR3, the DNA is TGTGCCAGCAGCGTAGAATACAATGAGCAGTTCTTC. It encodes CASSVEYNEQFF. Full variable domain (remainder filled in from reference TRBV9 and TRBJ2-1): DSGVTQTPKHLITATGQRVTLRCSPRSGDLSVYWYQQSLDQGLQFLIQYYNGEERAKGNILERFSAQQFPDLHSELNLSSLELGDSALYFCASSVEYNEQFFGPGTRLTVL.

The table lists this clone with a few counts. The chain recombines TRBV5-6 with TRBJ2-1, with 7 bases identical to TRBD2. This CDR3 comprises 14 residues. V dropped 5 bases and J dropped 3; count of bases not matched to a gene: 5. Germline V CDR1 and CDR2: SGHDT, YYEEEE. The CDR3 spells CASRGRGDYNEQFF. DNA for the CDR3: TGTGCCAGCAGGGGGAGGGGTGACTACAATGAGCAGTTCTTC. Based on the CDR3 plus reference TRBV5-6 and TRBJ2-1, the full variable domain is DAGVTQSPTHLIKTRGQQVTLRCSPKSGHDTVSWYQQALGQGPQFIFQYYEEEERQRGNFPDRFSGHQFPNYSSELNVNALLLGDSALYLCASRGRGDYNEQFFGPGTRLTVL.

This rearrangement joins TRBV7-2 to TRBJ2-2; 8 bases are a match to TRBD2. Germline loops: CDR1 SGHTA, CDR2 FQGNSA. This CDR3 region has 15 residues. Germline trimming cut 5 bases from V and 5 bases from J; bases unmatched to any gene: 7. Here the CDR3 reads CASSLGGARTGELFF. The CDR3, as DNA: TGTGCCAGCAGCCTCGGGGGGGCGCGGACCGGGGAGCTGTTTTTT.